The 3 T cell receptor beta chains below all came from one sample that was sequenced in a study of blood T cell repertoires in COVID-19. The assay was immunoSEQ multiplex PCR, and TCRdb's table has in-frame clones only and misses some. Of more than 120,000 clones in the sample, over 75% are singletons; the top ten hold more than 3%. The sequenced material came from PBMCs or T cells enriched from blood (not recorded which). These receptor sequences come from a man between 45 and 60 years old in a cohort exposed to, infected with or recovered from COVID-19 (not recorded which).

This chain uses TRBV5-4 with TRBJ1-2; TRBD1 matches at 8 bases. V trimming: 3 bases; J trimming: 3 bases; junction bases outside the gene matches: 4. This CDR3 is 14 amino acids long. CDR1 SGHNT and CDR2 YYREEE come from the germline V gene (reference sequence). The CDR3 bases are TGTGCCAGCAGCTACCCGACAGGGGACTATGGCTACACCTTC. Amino acids: CASSYPTGDYGYTF.

V and J are TRBV24-1 and TRBJ2-3, with D possibly being TRBD2 (6 bases). V was shortened by 6 bases and J by 3 bases, with 18 bases between the two germline ends. The V gene's germline CDR1 is KGHDR and CDR2 SFDVKD. The CDR3 contains 16 residues. In DNA, the CDR3 is TGTGCCACCAGTCCTCGTAGCGGCCCTGAGACAGATACGCAGTATTTT. Protein: CATSPRSGPETDTQYF.

This chain connects TRBV7-9 to TRBJ2-2; 9 bases map to TRBD1. In germline, CDR1 is SEHNR, CDR2 FQNEAQ (reference sequence). With V trimmed by 4 bases and J by 5 bases, 11 bases remained unmatched. This CDR3 region has 17 residues. CDR3 nucleotide sequence: TGTGCCAGCAGCTCCGGAATGGGACAGGGCAAAACCGGGGAGCTGTTTTTT. Protein sequence: CASSSGMGQGKTGELFF.